Listed below are T cell receptor beta chains from one sample, sequenced in a study of T cell repertoires in cytomegalovirus infection. TCRdb analysed the reads with MiXCR anew, one entry per CDR3 protein. This sample has a few hundred thousand distinct CDR3 sequences, with more than 8% found just once. The source material was PBMCs. The receptors stem from a human donor in good health (CMV status not recorded). Some clones in this sample may be carry-over from other donors' samples. Each CDR3 is given with its conserved first and last residue. The D gene is left open where the match is weak. Size is stated for part of the rows, as once, few or many counts, or as a class when the clone is expanded.

d_gene,v_gene,j_gene,abundance,CDR3aa,CDR3nt
TRBD2,TRBV6-2/TRBV6-3,TRBJ2-7,few,CASSPSGSINEQYF,TGTGCCAGCAGTCCCAGCGGGAGTATCAACGAGCAGTACTTC
NA,TRBV20-1,TRBJ1-2,NA,CSARGTSLGSYTF,TGCAGTGCTAGGGGAACGTCTCTTGGGAGCTACACCTTC
TRBD2,TRBV7-2,TRBJ2-3,many,CASSRVLAGATDTQYF,TGTGCCAGCAGCCGCGTACTAGCGGGAGCGACAGATACGCAGTATTTT
TRBD1,TRBV7-9,TRBJ2-7,few,CASRPNPRQGDPYEQYF,TGTGCCAGCAGACCTAACCCTCGACAGGGGGACCCCTACGAGCAGTACTTC
NA,TRBV12-3/TRBV12-4,TRBJ1-2,few,CASSFKSGYGYTF,TGTGCCAGCAGTTTCAAGAGCGGGTATGGCTACACCTTC
NA,TRBV28,TRBJ1-2,many,CATKARTAYYGYTF,TGTGCCACCAAAGCCCGAACGGCCTACTATGGCTACACCTTC
NA,TRBV6-6,TRBJ2-3,NA,CASSYISALGDTQYF,TGTGCCAGCAGTTACATCTCGGCGTTGGGAGATACGCAGTATTTT
NA,TRBV6-2/TRBV6-3,TRBJ2-2,few,CASTVNRPNTGELFF,TGTGCCAGCACTGTGAACAGACCGAACACCGGGGAGCTGTTTTTT
NA,TRBV28,TRBJ1-5,NA,CASSLPAGTQPQHF,TGTGCCAGCAGTTTACCGGCAGGGACTCAGCCCCAGCATTTT
TRBD2,TRBV18,TRBJ2-1,NA,CASSPPQTSGTYNEQFF,TGTGCCAGCTCACCACCCCAGACTAGCGGGACCTACAATGAGCAGTTCTTC
NA,TRBV14,TRBJ2-5,NA,CASSRGASWETQYF,TGTGCCAGCAGCCGGGGGGCCTCTTGGGAGACCCAGTACTTC
TRBD1,TRBV7-8,TRBJ1-3,many,CASSRRRGLSSGNTIYF,TGTGCCAGCAGCCGTCGCAGGGGGTTAAGCTCTGGAAACACCATATATTTT
TRBD1,TRBV20-1,TRBJ2-1,many,CSAGPPGQGDNEQFF,TGCAGTGCTGGACCACCGGGACAGGGGGACAATGAGCAGTTCTTC
TRBD1,TRBV5-4,TRBJ1-6,NA,CASSLLSGTASYNSPLHF,TGTGCCAGCAGCTTACTTTCCGGGACAGCATCCTATAATTCACCCCTCCACTTT
NA,TRBV7-3,TRBJ2-3,many,CASSSRLDPTDTQYF,TGTGCCAGCAGTTCCAGGCTAGATCCCACAGATACGCAGTATTTT
NA,TRBV27,TRBJ1-4,few,CASSGTGSIPKLFF,TGTGCCAGCAGTGGCACGGGGTCGATCCCAAAACTGTTTTTT
TRBD2,TRBV4-3,TRBJ2-5,many,CASSQELRSGVAKGETQYF,TGCGCCAGCAGCCAAGAGCTCAGGAGCGGGGTCGCAAAGGGAGAGACCCAGTACTTC
NA,TRBV4-2,TRBJ2-3,many,CASSQEGPPRTDTQYF,TGTGCCAGCAGCCAAGAGGGCCCACCCCGCACAGATACGCAGTATTTT
NA,TRBV6-5,TRBJ1-2,NA,CASSYRLAGHYGYTF,TGTGCCAGCAGTTACAGATTGGCCGGTCACTATGGCTACACCTTC
NA,TRBV6-6,TRBJ2-7,NA,CASSQTASNSYEQYF,TGTGCCAGCAGTCAGACAGCCTCGAACTCCTACGAGCAGTACTTC
NA,TRBV4-1,TRBJ2-1,many,CASSFPLDPPKPHVRNEQFF,TGCGCCAGCAGCTTCCCTTTGGACCCTCCCAAACCTCACGTCCGCAATGAGCAGTTCTTC
NA,TRBV5-1,TRBJ2-3,few,CASGLLGGTDTQYF,TGCGCCAGCGGACTGTTAGGAGGCACAGATACGCAGTATTTT
NA,TRBV5-4,TRBJ2-5,many,CASTRWGERETQYF,TGTGCCAGCACCAGATGGGGGGAGAGGGAGACCCAGTACTTC
NA,TRBV27,TRBJ2-1,many,CASSLVAADYNEQFF,TGTGCCAGCAGTTTAGTGGCGGCCGACTACAATGAGCAGTTCTTC
TRBD1,TRBV11-2,TRBJ2-1,many,CASSFGQGTYNEQFF,TGTGCCAGCAGCTTCGGACAGGGGACGTACAATGAGCAGTTCTTC
TRBD2,TRBV20-1,TRBJ2-7,few,CSAWGGAYEQYF,TGCAGTGCGTGGGGAGGGGCCTACGAGCAGTACTTC
TRBD2,TRBV7-9,TRBJ2-1,many,CASSLGSPRTSGGARSTNEQFF,TGTGCCAGCAGCTTAGGATCACCGAGGACTAGCGGGGGGGCCCGAAGTACGAATGAGCAGTTCTTC
NA,TRBV7-6,TRBJ1-5,few,CASTTQQGNQPQHF,TGTGCCAGCACCACCCAGCAGGGGAATCAGCCCCAGCATTTT
NA,TRBV19,TRBJ1-1,NA,CASLERWGTEAFF,TGTGCCAGCCTAGAACGCTGGGGCACTGAAGCTTTCTTT
TRBD2,TRBV29-1,TRBJ2-1,many,CSVRTSGGAGYNEQFF,TGCAGCGTTAGGACTAGCGGGGGGGCCGGCTACAATGAGCAGTTCTTC
NA,TRBV6-2/TRBV6-3,TRBJ2-7,many,CASSYEGSPSYEQYF,TGTGCCAGCAGTTACGAGGGGAGTCCCTCCTACGAGCAGTACTTC
NA,TRBV20-1,TRBJ1-2,few,CSWPGLRDGYTF,TGCAGCTGGCCGGGCCTCAGGGATGGCTACACCTTC
NA,TRBV7-2,TRBJ1-1,many,CASSRPGEGNTEAFF,TGTGCCAGCAGCCGGCCGGGGGAGGGTAACACTGAAGCTTTCTTT
NA,TRBV4-3,TRBJ2-7,many,CASSQDRGYEQYF,TGCGCCAGCAGCCAAGACAGGGGCTACGAGCAGTACTTC
TRBD1,TRBV7-3,TRBJ2-3,many,CASSLGGQGVTDTQYF,TGTGCCAGCAGCCTCGGAGGACAGGGCGTCACAGATACGCAGTATTTT
NA,TRBV7-2,TRBJ2-7,many,CASSAGGEQYF,TGTGCCAGCAGCGCCGGAGGCGAGCAGTACTTC
NA,TRBV9,TRBJ1-1,many,CASSVGGRMNTEAFF,TGTGCCAGCAGCGTAGGTGGCAGGATGAACACTGAAGCTTTCTTT
NA,TRBV7-2,TRBJ2-1,few,CASSSHGNEQFF,TGTGCCAGCAGCTCCCACGGCAATGAGCAGTTCTTC
NA,TRBV7-2,TRBJ1-1,many,CASSLQATNTEAFF,TGTGCCAGCAGCCTACAGGCTACGAACACTGAAGCTTTCTTT
NA,TRBV4-3,TRBJ2-1,few,CASSQEEKLGEQFF,TGCGCCAGCAGCCAAGAAGAGAAGCTGGGTGAGCAGTTCTTC
NA,TRBV13,TRBJ1-1,NA,CASSRKSMGLGTEAFF,TGTGCCAGCAGCCGGAAAAGTATGGGGCTCGGCACTGAAGCTTTCTTT